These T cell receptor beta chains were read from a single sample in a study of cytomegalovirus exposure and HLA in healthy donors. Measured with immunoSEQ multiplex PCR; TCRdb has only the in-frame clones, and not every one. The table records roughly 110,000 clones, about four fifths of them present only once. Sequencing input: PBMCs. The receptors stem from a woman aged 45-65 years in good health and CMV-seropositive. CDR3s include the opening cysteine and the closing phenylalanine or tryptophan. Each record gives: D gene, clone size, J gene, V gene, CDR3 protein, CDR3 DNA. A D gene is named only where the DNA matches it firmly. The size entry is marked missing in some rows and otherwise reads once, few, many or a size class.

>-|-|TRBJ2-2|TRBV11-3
CASSPPLTFGELFF
TGTGCCAGCAGCCCGCCCCTAACTTTCGGGGAGCTGTTTTTT
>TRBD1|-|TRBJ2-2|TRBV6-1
CATARDRVNTGELFF
TGTGCCACTGCCCGGGACAGGGTTAACACCGGGGAGCTGTTTTTT
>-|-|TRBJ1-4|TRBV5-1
CASSPYSGGNEKLFF
TGCGCCAGCAGCCCCTACTCGGGTGGTAATGAAAAACTGTTTTTT
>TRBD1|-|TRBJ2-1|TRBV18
CASSPRRDRVNEQFF
TGTGCCAGCTCACCACGGAGGGACAGGGTGAATGAGCAGTTCTTC
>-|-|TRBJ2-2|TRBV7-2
CASRSGPGELFF
TGTGCCAGCAGATCAGGGCCCGGGGAGCTGTTTTTT
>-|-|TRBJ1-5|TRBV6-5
CASGGTVNQPQHF
TGTGCCAGCGGTGGCACAGTCAATCAGCCCCAGCATTTT
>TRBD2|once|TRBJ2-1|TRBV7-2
CASGSRGGQFF
TGTGCCAGCGGCAGTCGCGGGGGGCAGTTCTTC
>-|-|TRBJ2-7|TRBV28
CASRYEDSSYEQYF
TGTGCCAGCAGGTACGAGGACAGTTCCTACGAGCAGTACTTC
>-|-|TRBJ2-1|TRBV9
CASSGLRGSNEQFF
TGTGCCAGCAGCGGCTTGAGGGGGTCCAATGAGCAGTTCTTC
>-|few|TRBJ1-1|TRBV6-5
CASMAWTGDTEAFF
TGTGCCAGCATGGCCTGGACGGGGGACACTGAAGCTTTCTTT
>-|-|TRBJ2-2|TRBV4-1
CASSHPGTSSTGELFF
TGCGCCAGCAGCCATCCCGGGACATCGAGCACCGGGGAGCTGTTTTTT
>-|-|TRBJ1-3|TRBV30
CAWNYGPGNTIYF
TGTGCCTGGAACTACGGCCCTGGAAACACCATATATTTT
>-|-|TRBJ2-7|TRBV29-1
CSVEPLGGPYEQYF
TGCAGCGTTGAACCTCTGGGGGGACCCTACGAGCAGTACTTC
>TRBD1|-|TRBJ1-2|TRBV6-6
CASILSGTGDGYTF
TGTGCCAGCATCCTATCCGGGACAGGGGATGGCTACACCTTC
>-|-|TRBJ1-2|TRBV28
CASSFEQNGYTF
TGTGCCAGCAGTTTTGAGCAAAATGGCTACACCTTC
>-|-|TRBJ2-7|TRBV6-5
CASSLPSYEQYF
TGTGCCAGCAGCCTACCCTCCTACGAGCAGTACTTC
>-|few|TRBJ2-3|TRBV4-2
CASSHLGGGGSTDTQYF
TGTGCCAGCAGCCACTTAGGGGGAGGGGGGAGCACAGATACGCAGTATTTT
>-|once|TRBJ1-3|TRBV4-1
CASSQDQRAGNTIYF
TGCGCCAGCAGCCAAGATCAGAGGGCTGGAAACACCATATATTTT
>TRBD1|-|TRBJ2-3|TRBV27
CASSFQGVGTDTQYF
TGTGCCAGCAGTTTTCAGGGGGTAGGCACAGATACGCAGTATTTT
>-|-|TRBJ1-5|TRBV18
CATGEGNQPQHF
TGTGCCACCGGGGAGGGGAATCAGCCCCAGCATTTT
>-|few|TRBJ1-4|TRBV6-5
CASSYWQGKGEKLFF
TGTGCCAGCAGTTACTGGCAGGGGAAGGGTGAAAAACTGTTTTTT
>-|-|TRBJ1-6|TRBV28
CASSLRIGPGGGSPLHF
TGTGCCAGCAGTTTAAGGATAGGGCCCGGGGGAGGTTCACCCCTCCACTTT
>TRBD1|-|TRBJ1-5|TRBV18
CASSDDRANQPQHF
TGTGCCAGCTCCGATGACAGGGCGAATCAGCCCCAGCATTTT
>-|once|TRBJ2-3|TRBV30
CAWSVGHCTDTQYF
TGTGCCTGGAGTGTCGGACATTGCACAGATACGCAGTATTTT
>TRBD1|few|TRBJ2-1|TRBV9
CASSEMPGQGGNEQFF
TGTGCCAGCAGCGAAATGCCGGGACAGGGTGGCAATGAGCAGTTCTTC
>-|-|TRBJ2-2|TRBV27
CASSLGIGTPKTGELFF
TGTGCCAGCAGTTTAGGGATTGGGACACCAAAGACCGGGGAGCTGTTTTTT
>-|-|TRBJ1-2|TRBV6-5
CASSPTTTGYTF
TGTGCCAGCAGTCCCACGACAACTGGCTACACCTTC
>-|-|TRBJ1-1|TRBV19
CASSIVATVGAEAFF
TGTGCCAGTAGTATAGTAGCCACGGTAGGCGCTGAAGCTTTCTTT
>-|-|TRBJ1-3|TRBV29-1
CSVGGPGNTIYF
TGCAGCGTTGGGGGCCCTGGAAACACCATATATTTT
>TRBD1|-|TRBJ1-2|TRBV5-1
CASSLDGTDYPMGGYTF
TGCGCCAGCAGCTTGGACGGGACAGATTACCCGATGGGCGGCTACACCTTC
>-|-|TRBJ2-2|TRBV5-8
CASSLWGAGELFF
TGTGCCAGCAGCTTGTGGGGCGCCGGGGAGCTGTTTTTT
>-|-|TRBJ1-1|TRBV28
CASSFDSGGTEAFF
TGTGCCAGCAGTTTTGACAGCGGGGGGACTGAAGCTTTCTTT
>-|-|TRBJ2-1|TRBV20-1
CSARWGVEQFF
TGCAGTGCTAGATGGGGGGTAGAGCAGTTCTTC
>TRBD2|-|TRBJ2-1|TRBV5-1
CASSSVTSGDYNEQFF
TGCGCCAGCAGTTCAGTGACTAGCGGGGACTACAATGAGCAGTTCTTC
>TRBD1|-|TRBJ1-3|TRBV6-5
CASSTGTGGSTIYF
TGTGCCAGCAGTACCGGGACAGGAGGAAGCACCATATATTTT
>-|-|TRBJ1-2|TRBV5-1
CASSLTTGNYGYTF
TGCGCCAGCAGCTTAACGACGGGGAACTATGGCTACACCTTC
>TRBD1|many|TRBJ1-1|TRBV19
CASRKGPGQGNTEAFF
TGTGCCAGTAGGAAAGGCCCGGGACAGGGGAACACTGAAGCTTTCTTT
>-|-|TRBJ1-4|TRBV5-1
CASSPNSGLNEKLFF
TGCGCCAGCAGCCCCAATAGCGGGCTGAATGAAAAACTGTTTTTT
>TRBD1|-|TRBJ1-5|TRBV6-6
CASSPQGEGNQPQHF
TGTGCCAGCAGCCCCCAGGGGGAGGGCAATCAGCCCCAGCATTTT
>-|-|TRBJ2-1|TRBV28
CASSLKTDYNEQFF
TGTGCCAGCAGTTTGAAGACAGATTACAATGAGCAGTTCTTC
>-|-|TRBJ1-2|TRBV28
CASSLPGHYGYTF
TGTGCCAGCAGTTTGCCAGGGCACTATGGCTACACCTTC
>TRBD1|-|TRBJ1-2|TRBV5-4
CASSLNRGDGGYTF
TGTGCCAGCAGCTTGAACAGGGGGGATGGGGGCTACACCTTC
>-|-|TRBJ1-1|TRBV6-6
CASTTSGPQGKAFF
TGTGCCAGCACCACTAGTGGACCCCAAGGGAAAGCTTTCTTT
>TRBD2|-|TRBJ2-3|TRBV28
CASTKLAGGTDTQYF
TGTGCCAGCACCAAACTAGCGGGGGGCACAGATACGCAGTATTTT
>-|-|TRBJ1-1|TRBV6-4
CASSGVPLIIPNTEAFF
TGTGCCAGCAGCGGAGTGCCTCTGATCATCCCGAACACTGAAGCTTTCTTT
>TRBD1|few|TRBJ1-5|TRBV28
CASSTWDRGNQPQHF
TGTGCCAGCAGTACGTGGGACAGGGGCAATCAGCCCCAGCATTTT
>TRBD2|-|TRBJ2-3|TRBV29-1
CSVELRGGGTDTQYF
TGCAGCGTTGAACTCCGGGGGGGAGGGACAGATACGCAGTATTTT
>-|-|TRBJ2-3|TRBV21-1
CASSKVSTSGNHANTDTQYF
TGTGCCAGCAGCAAGGTCTCTACTAGCGGGAATCACGCGAACACAGATACGCAGTATTTT
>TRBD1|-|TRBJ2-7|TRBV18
CASSPGQGITYEQYF
TGTGCCAGCTCCCCCGGACAGGGAATAACCTACGAGCAGTACTTC
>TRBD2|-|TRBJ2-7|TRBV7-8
CASSWRLAGVAYEQYF
TGTGCCAGCAGCTGGAGGCTAGCGGGGGTTGCCTACGAGCAGTACTTC
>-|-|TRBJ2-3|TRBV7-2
CASSSLGPSTDTQYF
TGTGCCAGCAGCTCCCTTGGGCCAAGCACAGATACGCAGTATTTT
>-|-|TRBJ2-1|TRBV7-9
CASSFGQLLDNEQFF
TGTGCCAGCAGCTTCGGACAGTTGTTAGACAATGAGCAGTTCTTC
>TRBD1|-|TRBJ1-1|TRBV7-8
CASSWGDRPNTEAFF
TGTGCCAGCAGCTGGGGGGACAGACCGAACACTGAAGCTTTCTTT
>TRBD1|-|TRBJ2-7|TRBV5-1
CASSSETGTYEQYF
TGCGCCAGCAGCTCGGAGACAGGGACCTACGAGCAGTACTTC